This T cell receptor (beta chain) was obtained from a study of blood T cell repertoires in COVID-19. As for the study in general: Nucleic acid was either cDNA or gDNA, and it came from T cells, B-cell-depleted T cells, or PBMCs.

The CDR3 consists of 13 residues. V lost 3 bases, J lost 1 base, and 4 bases lay in between. In the original workflow: Amplification with reference gene primers provided the estimates of nucleated cell counts. Assay: immunoSEQ multiplex PCR; the TCRdb copy retains only in-frame clones and omits some. That table is the source of V, J and clone size, and D and trimming were worked out from the DNA. This table holds 150,000 to 200,000 clones, approximately 91% found once. The rearrangement joins TRBV12-3 or TRBV12-4 to TRBJ1-3; D gene unclear. Sequences were obtained from peripheral blood. The TCR comes from a man in his forties or fifties with acute or convalescent COVID-19. As DNA, the CDR3 is TGTGCCAGCAGTTTGGCTTCTGGAAACACCATATATTTT. Translating gives CASSLASGNTIYF.